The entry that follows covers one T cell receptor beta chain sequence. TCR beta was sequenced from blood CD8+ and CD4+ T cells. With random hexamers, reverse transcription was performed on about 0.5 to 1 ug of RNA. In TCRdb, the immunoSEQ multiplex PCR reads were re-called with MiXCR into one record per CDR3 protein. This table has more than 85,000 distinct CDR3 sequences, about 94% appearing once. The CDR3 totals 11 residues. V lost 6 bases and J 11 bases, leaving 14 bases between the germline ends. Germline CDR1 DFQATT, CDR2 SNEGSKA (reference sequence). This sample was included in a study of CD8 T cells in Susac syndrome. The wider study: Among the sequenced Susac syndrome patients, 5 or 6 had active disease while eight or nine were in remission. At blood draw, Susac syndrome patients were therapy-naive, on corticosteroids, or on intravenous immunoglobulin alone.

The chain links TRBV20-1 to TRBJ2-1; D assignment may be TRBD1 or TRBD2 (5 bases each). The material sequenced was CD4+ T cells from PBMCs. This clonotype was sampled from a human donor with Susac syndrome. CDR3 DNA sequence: TGCAGTGCCTGGGGACCAAGCCAGCAGTTCTTC. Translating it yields CSAWGPSQQFF.